The next 20 T cell receptor beta chains were all read from a single sample in a study of identical twins. TCRdb used MiXCR to reprocess the 5' RACE reads, holding one entry per CDR3 protein. This table has about 160,000 distinct CDR3 sequences, roughly 3.5% appearing once. Sequenced sample: memory T cells sorted from blood. These receptors were obtained from a man in his late teens or twenties in good health.

This clonotype occurred many times. V usage is TRBV4-1 and J usage is TRBJ2-5; D is tentatively TRBD1 or TRBD2 (5 bases each). The V and J ends lost 3 bases and 5 bases respectively, with 22 bases between them. This CDR3 has 17 amino acids. Germline V lookup: CDR1 MGHRA, CDR2 YSYEKL. This CDR3 reads CASSHGPVWLGTETQYF. The CDR3 nucleotides are TGCGCCAGCAGCCATGGCCCGGTTTGGTTGGGGACGGAGACCCAGTACTTC.

Many counts were recorded for this clonotype. V usage is TRBV30 and J usage is TRBJ1-2; the D is unclear. From germline, CDR1 is GTSNPN and CDR2 SVGIG (reference sequence). V lost 3 bases and J 4 bases, leaving 6 bases between the germline ends. The CDR3 length is 11 residues. DNA of the CDR3: TGTGCCTGGAGGCCCGTCTATGGCTACACCTTC. This encodes CAWRPVYGYTF.

This clonotype was detected ten times or more. The chain uses TRBV20-1 and TRBJ1-1, with D possibly being TRBD1 (5 bases). Germline lookup yields CDR1 DFQATT and CDR2 SNEGSKA (reference sequence). V was trimmed by 0 bases and J by 5 bases, leaving 16 bases between them. The length of the CDR3 is 15 residues. CDR3 coding DNA: TGCAGTGCTAGAGATCCCCAGGGTGAGGGGACTGAAGCTTTCTTT. This translates into CSARDPQGEGTEAFF.

This clonotype was found a few times. The chain employs TRBV6-2 or TRBV6-3 and TRBJ1-2; unclear D gene. The CDR3 sequence is 21 residues long. V was shortened by 6 bases and J by 2 bases, with 34 bases between the two germline ends. Looked up from germline, CDR1 is MNHEY and CDR2 is SVGEGT. CDR3 DNA: TGTGCCAGCAGCGGGCTGACGGATGCCTATCAGATGCCCGGGTCGAACTATGGCTACACCTTC. Amino acid sequence: CASSGLTDAYQMPGSNYGYTF.

This clonotype was seen repeatedly, ten times or more. The junction does not match germline at one end; this may be a read error. The rearrangement uses TRBV14 and TRBJ2-1; no clear D gene. The germline CDR1 and CDR2 sequences are SGHDN and FVKESK. The CDR3 runs to 14 residues. Here the CDR3 reads CASSQNILYSEQFF. The DNA for the CDR3 is TGTGCCAGCAGCCAGAACATTTTATACAGTGAGCAGTTCTTC.

This clonotype was detected many times. The chain uses TRBV29-1 and TRBJ1-2; 9 nucleotides align to TRBD1. Germline values: CDR1 SQVTM, CDR2 ANQGSEA. The CDR3 contains 11 residues. V gave up 4 bases and J gave up 7 bases; unmatched junction bases: 1. The CDR3 bases are TGCAGCGTTGTGACAGGGGGTGGCTACACCTTC. As protein: CSVVTGGGYTF.

This clonotype was observed at least ten times. The genes are TRBV29-1 and TRBJ2-3; no reliable D call. CDR1 SQVTM and CDR2 ANQGSEA come from the germline V gene. The CDR3 runs 15 residues. V was trimmed by 1 base and J by 1 base, leaving 12 bases between them. In DNA, the CDR3 is TGCAGCGTTGAAGTTGGACGGTTAGGCACAGATACGCAGTATTTT. Its translation is CSVEVGRLGTDTQYF.

This clonotype was observed many times. This chain uses TRBV7-2 with TRBJ2-2; TRBD2 aligns across 12 bases. CDR3 length equals 16 residues. Per the germline V gene, CDR1 is SGHTA and CDR2 is FQGNSA. The V gene end was trimmed by 2 bases and the J gene end by 3 bases; junction bases not matched to a gene: 1. Here the CDR3 reads CASSLLAGGYTGELFF. The CDR3 DNA reads TGTGCCAGCAGCTTACTAGCGGGAGGGTACACCGGGGAGCTGTTTTTT.

This clonotype was picked up many times. The genes are TRBV27 and TRBJ2-1; a possible D gene is TRBD2 (6 bases). This CDR3 spans 17 amino acids. Trimming cost V 6 bases and J 0 bases, with 18 bases left between them. Germline loops: CDR1 MNHEY, CDR2 SMNVEV (reference sequence). The CDR3 bases are TGTGCCAGCAGGGCCCGAGCGGGCTTAAGCTCCTACAATGAGCAGTTCTTC. As protein: CASRARAGLSSYNEQFF.

This clonotype was seen ten or more times. V gene TRBV18 combines with J gene TRBJ2-7, with unresolved D. This CDR3 has 13 residues. V lost 0 bases, J lost 4 bases, and 7 bases lay in between. CDR1 and CDR2 from the germline V gene are KGHSH and LQKENI. The DNA of the CDR3 is TGTGCCAGCTCACCACCGGACCGTTACGAGCAGTACTTC. Protein: CASSPPDRYEQYF.

This clonotype was seen at least ten times. This CDR3 reads CASRETGTYEQYF. CDR3 bases: TGTGCCAGCAGGGAAACAGGGACGTACGAGCAGTACTTC. The chain links TRBV25-1 to TRBJ2-7; possibly TRBD1 for D (6 bases). The CDR3 has 13 residues. The germline CDR1 and CDR2 sequences are MGHDK and SYGVNS. V shed 6 bases and J shed 4 bases, with 13 bases lying between them.

This clonotype was picked up many times. This rearrangement joins TRBV28 to TRBJ2-5, with 7 bases that match TRBD1. The trim removed 3 bases at V and 0 bases at J, leaving 4 bases unmatched. Germline V gives CDR1 MDHEN, CDR2 SYDVKM. The CDR3 totals 15 residues. CDR3 amino acids: CASSFRDRDQETQYF. CDR3 DNA: TGTGCCAGCAGTTTTCGGGACAGAGACCAAGAGACCCAGTACTTC.

Many counts were recorded for this clonotype. V gene TRBV25-1 combines with J gene TRBJ2-4; TRBD1 agrees at 7 bases. The V gene end was trimmed by 1 base and the J gene end by 3 bases; junction bases not matched to a gene: 12. The CDR3 is 18 residues long. Germline-derived CDR1 and CDR2 are MGHDK and SYGVNS. The CDR3 coding sequence is TGTGCCAGCAGTGAATCTTTTCCAGGGGGATTTGGCAAAAACATTCAGTACTTC. Encoded protein: CASSESFPGGFGKNIQYF. The full variable domain, its missing parts supplied by reference TRBV25-1 and TRBJ2-4, is EADIYQTPRYLVIGTGKKITLECSQTMGHDKMYWYQQDPGMELHLIHYSYGVNSTEKGDLSSESTVSRIRTEHFPLTLESARPSHTSQYLCASSESFPGGFGKNIQYFGAGTRLSVL.

Ten or more counts support this clonotype. CDR3: CSARGTFRAYNEQFF. In DNA, the CDR3 is TGCAGTGCTAGGGGGACTTTTAGGGCCTACAATGAGCAGTTCTTC. The V call is TRBV20-1, the J call TRBJ2-1; D might be TRBD2 (6 bases). Germline V CDR1 and CDR2: DFQATT, SNEGSKA (reference sequence). Trimming cost V 3 bases and J 2 bases, with 14 bases left between them. The CDR3 covers 15 residues.

The sample holds many counts of this clonotype. V usage is TRBV11-2 and J usage is TRBJ1-1; D unclear. The CDR3 covers 11 residues. Trimming cost V 9 bases and J 0 bases, with 5 bases left between them. CDR1 is SGHAT, CDR2 FQNNGV, per germline. The CDR3 protein is CASSMNTEAFF. The CDR3 bases are TGTGCCAGTTCGATGAACACTGAAGCTTTCTTT.

This clonotype was counted between two and nine times. This chain links TRBV5-1 with TRBJ2-5, with unresolved D. Germline CDR1 is SGHRS and CDR2 is YFSETQ. This CDR3 spans 16 amino acids. Between the trimmed V and J ends, which lost 0 bases and 5 bases, there was a span of 17 bases. Here the CDR3 DNA reads TGCGCCAGCAGCTTGGAGGGAAAGTCCTCCTGGGAGACCCAGTACTTC. It specifies CASSLEGKSSWETQYF. Drawing the rest from reference TRBV5-1 and TRBJ2-5, the complete variable domain is KAGVTQTPRYLIKTRGQQVTLSCSPISGHRSVSWYQQTPGQGLQFLFEYFSETQRNKGNFPGRFSGRQFSNSRSEMNVSTLELGDSALYLCASSLEGKSSWETQYFGPGTRLLVL.

Ten or more counts support this clonotype. V is TRBV29-1 and J is TRBJ2-2; perhaps TRBD2 as D (6 bases). Germline assignment: CDR1 SQVTM and CDR2 ANQGSEA. CDR3 length equals 14 residues. Trimming cost V 8 bases and J 0 bases, with 13 bases left between them. CDR3 amino acids: CSIDGGANTGELFF. The CDR3 DNA follows: TGCAGCATAGACGGAGGGGCGAACACCGGGGAGCTGTTTTTT.

This clonotype was detected ten times or more. In nucleotides, the CDR3 is TGTGCCAGCAGCCAAAGCAGGGGGCTCTACGAGCAGTACTTC. Its protein is CASSQSRGLYEQYF. This chain uses TRBV7-6 with TRBJ2-7; 8 bases match TRBD1. V was clipped by 5 bases and J by 3 bases; unmatched bases: 6. The CDR3 loop spans 14 amino acids. Germline CDR1 is SGHVS and CDR2 is FNYEAQ.

This clonotype was seen at least ten times. The chain carries TRBV5-1 and TRBJ2-3, with 11 bases identical to TRBD2. This CDR3 comprises 15 residues. CDR1 is SGHRS and CDR2 is YFSETQ in the germline V gene. V lost 5 bases to trimming and J lost 1 base; unmatched junction nucleotides: 3. CDR3 sequence: CASSSGLAGTDTQYF. The CDR3 region has the DNA TGCGCCAGCAGTTCGGGACTAGCGGGCACAGATACGCAGTATTTT.

This clonotype was detected many times. The chain combines TRBV5-1 with TRBJ2-2; a weak D match, TRBD2 (6 bases). The CDR3 is made up of 15 amino acids. V was shortened by 0 bases and J by 4 bases, with 10 bases between the two germline ends. Germline V gives CDR1 SGHRS, CDR2 YFSETQ. As DNA, the CDR3 is TGCGCCAGCAGCTTGGAAGGCGGGACCACCGGGGAGCTGTTTTTT. Amino acid sequence: CASSLEGGTTGELFF.